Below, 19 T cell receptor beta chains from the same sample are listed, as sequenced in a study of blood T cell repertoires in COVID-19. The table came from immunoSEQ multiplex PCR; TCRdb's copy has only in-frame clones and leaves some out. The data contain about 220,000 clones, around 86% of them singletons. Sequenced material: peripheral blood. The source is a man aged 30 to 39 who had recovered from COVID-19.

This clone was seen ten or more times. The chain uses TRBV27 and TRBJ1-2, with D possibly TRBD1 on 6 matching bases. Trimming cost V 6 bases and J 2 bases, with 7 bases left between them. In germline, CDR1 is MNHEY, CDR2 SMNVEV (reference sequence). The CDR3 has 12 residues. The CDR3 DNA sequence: TGTGCCAGCAGCGGACAGAACTATGGCTACACCTTC. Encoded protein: CASSGQNYGYTF.

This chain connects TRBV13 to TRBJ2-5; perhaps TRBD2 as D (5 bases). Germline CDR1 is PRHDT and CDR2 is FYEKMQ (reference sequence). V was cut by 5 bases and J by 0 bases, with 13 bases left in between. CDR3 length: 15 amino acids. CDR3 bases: TGTGCCAGCAGCGGGCTGTCGGGGAACCAAGAGACCCAGTACTTC. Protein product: CASSGLSGNQETQYF.

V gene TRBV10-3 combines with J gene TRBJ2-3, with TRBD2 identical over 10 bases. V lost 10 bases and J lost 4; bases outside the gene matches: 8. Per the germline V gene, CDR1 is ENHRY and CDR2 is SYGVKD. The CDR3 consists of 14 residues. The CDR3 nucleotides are TGTGCCACGATACCTAGCGGGGGCTCAGATACGCAGTATTTT. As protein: CATIPSGGSDTQYF.

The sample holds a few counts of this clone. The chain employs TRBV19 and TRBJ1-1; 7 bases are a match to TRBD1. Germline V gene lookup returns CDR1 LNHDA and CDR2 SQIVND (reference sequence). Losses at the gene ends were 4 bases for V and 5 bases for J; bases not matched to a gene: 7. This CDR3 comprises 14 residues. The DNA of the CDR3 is TGTGCCAGTAGTACCTTACAGGGGTGGACTGAAGCTTTCTTT. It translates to CASSTLQGWTEAFF.

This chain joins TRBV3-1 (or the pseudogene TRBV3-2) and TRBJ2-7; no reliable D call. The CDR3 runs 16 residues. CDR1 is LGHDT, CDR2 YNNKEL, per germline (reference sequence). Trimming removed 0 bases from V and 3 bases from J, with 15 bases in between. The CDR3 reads CASSQESYVTIYEQYF. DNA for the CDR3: TGTGCCAGCAGCCAAGAGTCCTACGTCACGATCTACGAGCAGTACTTC.

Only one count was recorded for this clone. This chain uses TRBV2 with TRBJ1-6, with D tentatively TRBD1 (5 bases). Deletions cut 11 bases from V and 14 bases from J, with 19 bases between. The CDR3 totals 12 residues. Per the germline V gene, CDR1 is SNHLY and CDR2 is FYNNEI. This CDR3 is CADGSPRGSLHF. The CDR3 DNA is TGTGCCGACGGGTCACCCCGGGGGTCCCTCCACTTT.

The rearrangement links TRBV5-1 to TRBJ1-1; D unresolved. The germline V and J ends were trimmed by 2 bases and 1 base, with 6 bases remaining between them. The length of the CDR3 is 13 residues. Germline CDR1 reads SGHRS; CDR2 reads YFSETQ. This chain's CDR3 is CASSFGRNTEAFF. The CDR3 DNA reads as TGCGCCAGCAGCTTCGGGAGGAACACTGAAGCTTTCTTT.

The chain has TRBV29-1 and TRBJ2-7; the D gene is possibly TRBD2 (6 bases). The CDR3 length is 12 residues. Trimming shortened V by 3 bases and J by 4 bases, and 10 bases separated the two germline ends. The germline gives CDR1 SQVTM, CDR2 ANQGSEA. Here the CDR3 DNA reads TGCAGCGTTGAGGAGGGTTCGTACGAGCAGTACTTC. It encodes CSVEEGSYEQYF.

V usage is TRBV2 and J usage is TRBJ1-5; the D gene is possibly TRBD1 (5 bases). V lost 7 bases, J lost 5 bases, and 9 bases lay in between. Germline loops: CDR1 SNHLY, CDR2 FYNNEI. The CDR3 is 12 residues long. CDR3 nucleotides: TGTGCCAGCATCCGGGGGTATCAGCCCCAGCATTTT. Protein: CASIRGYQPQHF.

DNA of the CDR3: TGCGCCAGCAGCTTCCAAGGTGGTAGCAATTCACCCCTCCACTTT. Its protein is CASSFQGGSNSPLHF. The rearrangement joins TRBV5-1 to TRBJ1-6; D is uncertain. CDR3 length: 15 amino acids. Germline V lookup: CDR1 SGHRS, CDR2 YFSETQ. Trimming pared 2 bases from V and 7 bases from J, leaving 13 bases between.

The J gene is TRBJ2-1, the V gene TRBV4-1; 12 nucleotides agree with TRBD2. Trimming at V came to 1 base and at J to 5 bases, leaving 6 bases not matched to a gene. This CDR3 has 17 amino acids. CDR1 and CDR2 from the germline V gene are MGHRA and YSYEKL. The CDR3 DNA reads TGCGCCAGCAGCCAAGCCCCCCGGACTAGCGGGGACAATGAGCAGTTCTTC. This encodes CASSQAPRTSGDNEQFF.

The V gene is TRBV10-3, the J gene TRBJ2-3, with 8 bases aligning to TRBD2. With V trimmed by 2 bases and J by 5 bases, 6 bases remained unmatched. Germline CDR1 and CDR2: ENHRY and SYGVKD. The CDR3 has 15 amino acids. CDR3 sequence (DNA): TGTGCCATCAGTGAGGGCGGGGGGCTTAAAGATACGCAGTATTTT. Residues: CAISEGGGLKDTQYF.

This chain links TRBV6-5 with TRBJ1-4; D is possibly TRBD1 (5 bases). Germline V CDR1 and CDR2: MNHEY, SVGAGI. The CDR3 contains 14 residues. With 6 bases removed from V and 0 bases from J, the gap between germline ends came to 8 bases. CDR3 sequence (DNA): TGTGCCAGCAGGGGGGGAGCAACTAATGAAAAACTGTTTTTT. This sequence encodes CASRGGATNEKLFF.

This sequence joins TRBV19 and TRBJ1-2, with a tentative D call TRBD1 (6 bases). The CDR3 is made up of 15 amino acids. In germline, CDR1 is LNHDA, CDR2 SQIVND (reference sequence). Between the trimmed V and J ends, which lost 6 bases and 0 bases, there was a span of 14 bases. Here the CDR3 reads CASRTGQTANYGYTF. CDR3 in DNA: TGTGCCAGTAGGACGGGACAAACAGCTAACTATGGCTACACCTTC.

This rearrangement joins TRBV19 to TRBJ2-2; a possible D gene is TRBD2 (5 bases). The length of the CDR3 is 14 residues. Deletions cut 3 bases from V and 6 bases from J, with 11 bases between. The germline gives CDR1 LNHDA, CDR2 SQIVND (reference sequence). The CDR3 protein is CASSISGVPGELFF. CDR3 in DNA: TGTGCCAGTAGTATTTCCGGGGTCCCCGGGGAGCTGTTTTTT.

The CDR3 nucleotides are TGTGCCAGCAGTTACTCGAGACATCTTAGCAATCAGCCCCAGCATTTT. The encoded protein is CASSYSRHLSNQPQHF. The rearrangement joins TRBV6-5 to TRBJ1-5, with unresolved D. Germline V gene data show CDR1 as MNHEY and CDR2 as SVGAGI. Trimming stripped 0 bases from V and 0 bases from J, with 9 bases between. There are 16 residues in the CDR3.

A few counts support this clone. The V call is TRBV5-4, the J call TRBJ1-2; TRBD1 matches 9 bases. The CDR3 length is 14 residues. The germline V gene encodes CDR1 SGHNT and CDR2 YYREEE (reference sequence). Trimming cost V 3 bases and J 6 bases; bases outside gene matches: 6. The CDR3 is CASSSPGQGHGYTF. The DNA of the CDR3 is TGTGCCAGCAGCTCGCCGGGACAGGGCCATGGCTACACCTTC.

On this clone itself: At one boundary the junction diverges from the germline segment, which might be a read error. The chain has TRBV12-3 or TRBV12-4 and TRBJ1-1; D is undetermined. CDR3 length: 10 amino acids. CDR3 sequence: CASSTVGPQF. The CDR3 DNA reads TGTGCCAGCAGTACGGTGGGCCCTCAATTT.

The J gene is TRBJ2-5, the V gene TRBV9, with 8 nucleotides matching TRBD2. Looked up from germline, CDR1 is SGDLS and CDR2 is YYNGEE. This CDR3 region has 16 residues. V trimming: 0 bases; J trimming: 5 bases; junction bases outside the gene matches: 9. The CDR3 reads CASSVGNGGARETQYF. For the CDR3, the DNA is TGTGCCAGCAGCGTAGGAAACGGGGGGGCCAGGGAGACCCAGTACTTC.